This T cell receptor (beta chain) comes out of a study of T cell changes during pregnancy in multiple sclerosis. This CDR3 is built from 14 residues. Germline V gene sequence: CDR1 MDHEN, CDR2 SYDVKM. The V and J ends lost 4 bases and 3 bases, in that order; junction bases with no gene match: 6. Sequencing was performed with immunoSEQ multiplex PCR; in TCRdb, only in-frame clones are kept and a portion is missing. Of 75,000 to 95,000 clones detected, approximately 92% appear once; the ten largest clones hold approximately 1.4%. The rearrangement joins TRBV28 to TRBJ2-7, with TRBD1 matching over 7 bases. The source is a female donor with multiple sclerosis, enrolled in a pregnancy study. The input for sequencing was peripheral blood, taken in the first trimester of pregnancy. The CDR3 region is CASSSRDSYYEQYF. The CDR3 coding sequence is TGTGCCAGCAGTTCACGGGACAGCTACTACGAGCAGTACTTC.